Shown below are 24 T cell receptor beta chains from a single sample sequenced in a study of blood T cells in healthy people across ages. A second PCR of about 6 to 11 cycles used a sample-barcoded 5' primer and a J-beta primer mix. TCRdb processed the 5' RACE reads anew with MiXCR; each CDR3 protein has one entry. The sample lists some 1,800,000 distinct CDR3 sequences, approximately 40% occurring once. The specimen was blood. These receptors were obtained from a human donor in good health.

This clonotype has just one count. The CDR3 loop reads CASSQPGVGYTF. The CDR3 DNA reads as TGTGCCAGCAGTCAACCAGGGGTTGGCTACACCTTC. This rearrangement joins TRBV6-2 or TRBV6-3 to TRBJ1-2, with TRBD1 as a possible D gene (6 bases). Between the trimmed V and J ends, which lost 5 bases and 7 bases, there was a span of 11 bases. The germline V gene has CDR1 MNHEY and CDR2 SVGEGT. This CDR3 spans 12 amino acids.

This clonotype occurred a few times. The chain recombines TRBV7-2 with TRBJ2-7; 7 bases map to TRBD2. The CDR3 sequence is 15 residues long. CDR1 and CDR2 (germline): SGHTA, FQGNSA. Trimming took 1 base from V and 2 from J; bases not matched to a gene: 5. CDR3 in amino acids: CASSLGGGSPYEQYF. The CDR3, as DNA: TGTGCCAGCAGCTTAGGAGGCGGGAGCCCCTACGAGCAGTACTTC.

This clonotype was counted only a few times. This chain connects TRBV6-2 or TRBV6-3 to TRBJ2-7; D gene unclear. The CDR3 contains 17 residues. Trimming shortened V by 6 bases and J by 3 bases, and 24 bases separated the two germline ends. In germline, CDR1 is MNHEY, CDR2 SVGEGT. DNA of the CDR3: TGTGCCAGCAGCCCACGACCACGGACCCTCACTCTCTACGAGCAGTACTTC. Protein product: CASSPRPRTLTLYEQYF.

The V and J genes are TRBV7-2 and TRBJ1-6; D unclear. This CDR3 is built from 15 residues. Germline CDR1 reads SGHTA; CDR2 reads FQGNSA. V was shortened by 5 bases and J by 9 bases, with 17 bases between the two germline ends. The CDR3 reads CASSVGSPVGSPLHF. The DNA of the CDR3 is TGTGCCAGCAGCGTCGGGTCTCCCGTGGGTTCACCCCTCCACTTT. Complete variable domain (other parts from reference TRBV7-2 and TRBJ1-6): GAGVSQSPSNKVTEKGKDVELRCDPISGHTALYWYRQSLGQGLEFLIYFQGNSAPDKSGLPSDRFSAERTGGSVSTLTIQRTQQEDSAVYLCASSVGSPVGSPLHFGNGTRLTVT.

This chain links TRBV3-1 with TRBJ2-3, with TRBD2 matching over 10 bases. Trimming took 0 bases from V and 8 from J; bases not matched to a gene: 5. CDR1 and CDR2 (germline): LGHDT, YNNKEL (reference sequence). This CDR3 has 15 amino acids. The CDR3 is CASSQDTSGESTQYF. The CDR3 bases are TGTGCCAGCAGCCAAGACACTAGCGGGGAGTCTACGCAGTATTTT.

This clonotype has ten or more counts. The V call is TRBV7-2, the J call TRBJ2-5, with D perhaps matching TRBD2 (7 bases). The V gene lost 0 bases and the J gene lost 4 bases, with 12 bases spanning the gap. The length of the CDR3 is 15 residues. Germline-derived CDR1 and CDR2 are SGHTA and FQGNSA. The DNA of the CDR3 is TGTGCCAGCAGCTTAGCGGGGGGGCGACGAGAGACCCAGTACTTC. Protein sequence: CASSLAGGRRETQYF.

This chain connects TRBV15 to TRBJ2-7; D is ambiguous. The CDR3 is 16 amino acids. V lost 0 bases and J 2 bases, leaving 14 bases between the germline ends. Germline CDR1 is LNHNV and CDR2 is YYDKDF (reference sequence). The CDR3 bases are TGTGCCACCAGCAGAGATTTAGGAACATCTACCTACGAGCAGTACTTC. Amino acid sequence: CATSRDLGTSTYEQYF.

The chain carries TRBV6-6 and TRBJ1-5; D not certain. Looked up from germline, CDR1 is MNHNY and CDR2 is SVGAGI (reference sequence). The CDR3 runs to 13 residues. Trimming pared 2 bases from V and 6 bases from J, leaving 8 bases between. CDR3 sequence: CASSYLLGQPQHF. CDR3 in DNA: TGTGCCAGCAGTTACCTCCTGGGTCAGCCCCAGCATTTT.

The rearrangement joins TRBV20-1 to TRBJ2-1; possibly TRBD2 for D (6 bases). V was shortened by 6 bases and J by 2 bases, with 8 bases between the two germline ends. The CDR3 has 12 amino acids. The germline gives CDR1 DFQATT, CDR2 SNEGSKA (reference sequence). CDR3 region: CSAGTAYNEQFF. In nucleotides, the CDR3 is TGCAGTGCAGGGACTGCCTACAATGAGCAGTTCTTC.

The J gene is TRBJ1-2, the V gene TRBV7-3; TRBD1 might be the D (6 bases). V was clipped by 5 bases and J by 5 bases, with 15 bases between them. Looked up from germline, CDR1 is SGHTA and CDR2 is FQGTGA. The CDR3 runs 14 residues. The CDR3 DNA sequence: TGTGCCAGCAGCCCCAGCCGTGGACAGTATGGCTACACCTTC. It encodes CASSPSRGQYGYTF.

There are many counts of this clonotype. V and J are TRBV10-3 and TRBJ1-2; 7 bases map to TRBD1. The CDR3 has 12 amino acids. The J segment lost 6 bases and the V segment lost 5 bases, leaving 3 bases of the junction unmatched. The V gene's germline CDR1 is ENHRY and CDR2 SYGVKD. The CDR3 DNA reads TGTGCCATCAGTAAAACAGGGGATGGCTACACCTTC. The encoded protein is CAISKTGDGYTF.

This clonotype was seen only once. The rearrangement uses TRBV12-3 or TRBV12-4 and TRBJ1-5; D unresolved. The V and J ends lost 8 bases and 3 bases respectively, with 17 bases between them. This CDR3 has 15 residues. CDR3 sequence reads: CASRRAVHSNQPQHF. The CDR3 nucleotides are TGTGCCAGCCGACGTGCTGTCCATTCCAATCAGCCCCAGCATTTT.

The V gene is TRBV20-1, the J gene TRBJ2-5; D is perhaps TRBD2 (7 bases). The germline V and J ends were trimmed by 6 bases and 3 bases, with 14 bases remaining between them. This CDR3 has 13 residues. The germline V gene encodes CDR1 DFQATT and CDR2 SNEGSKA (reference sequence). In nucleotides, the CDR3 is TGCAGTGCGTCGGCGGGGGCCAAAGAGACCCAGTACTTC. Encoded protein: CSASAGAKETQYF.

The chain uses TRBV7-2 and TRBJ1-1, with 8 bases that match TRBD1. CDR3 length: 15 residues. Unmatched junction bases numbered 2, after V lost 1 base and J lost 1 base. Germline lookup yields CDR1 SGHTA and CDR2 FQGNSA. Here the CDR3 reads CASSLEGTGNTEAFF. The CDR3 DNA reads as TGTGCCAGCAGCTTAGAGGGGACAGGGAACACTGAAGCTTTCTTT.

This clonotype has just a few counts. The chain has TRBV5-1 and TRBJ2-1; TRBD2 is a possible D gene (6 bases). The CDR3 loop spans 12 amino acids. Germline V gene sequence: CDR1 SGHRS, CDR2 YFSETQ. Trimming shortened V by 5 bases and J by 10 bases, and 13 bases separated the two germline ends. The CDR3 DNA sequence: TGCGCCAGCAGAGTCGGGGAGGTCGAGCAGTTCTTC. Its protein product is CASRVGEVEQFF.

This clonotype was seen a handful of times. The chain is built from TRBV28 and TRBJ1-1; a possible D gene is TRBD1 (6 bases). The CDR3 totals 14 residues. The germline gives CDR1 MDHEN, CDR2 SYDVKM. V was shortened by 3 bases and J by 0 bases, with 8 bases between the two germline ends. The CDR3 spells CASSFRGMNTEAFF. CDR3 in DNA: TGTGCCAGCAGTTTCAGGGGCATGAACACTGAAGCTTTCTTT.

The chain recombines TRBV4-1 with TRBJ1-2; 7 bases line up with TRBD1. V shed 0 bases and J 6 bases; nucleotides not matched to a gene: 4. Germline CDR1 and CDR2: MGHRA and YSYEKL. The CDR3 has 14 residues. The chain's CDR3 is CASSQDGTGDGYTF. CDR3 in DNA: TGCGCCAGCAGCCAAGATGGAACAGGGGATGGCTACACCTTC.

The chain recombines TRBV24-1 with TRBJ2-1, with TRBD1 matching over 8 bases. CDR3 length equals 16 residues. Germline CDR1 is KGHDR and CDR2 is SFDVKD. Trimming took 0 bases from V and 7 from J; bases not matched to a gene: 7. CDR3: CATSDLGQGAQNEQFF. The CDR3 DNA sequence: TGTGCCACCAGTGATTTGGGCCAGGGGGCGCAGAATGAGCAGTTCTTC.

The J gene is TRBJ1-1, the V gene TRBV29-1, with 9 bases fitting TRBD1. There are 12 residues in the CDR3. In germline, CDR1 is SQVTM, CDR2 ANQGSEA. V shed 5 bases and J 6 bases; nucleotides not matched to a gene: 4. The CDR3 reads CSVKGQGPEAFF. CDR3 nucleotide sequence: TGCAGCGTTAAGGGACAGGGCCCTGAAGCTTTCTTT. Full variable domain (missing parts from reference TRBV29-1 and TRBJ1-1): SAVISQKPSRDICQRGTSLTIQCQVDSQVTMMFWYRQQPGQSLTLIATANQGSEATYESGFVIDKFPISRPNLTFSTLTVSNMSPEDSSIYLCSVKGQGPEAFFGQGTRLTVV.

This clonotype was observed a handful of times. V usage is TRBV10-3 and J usage is TRBJ2-3; D not certain. This CDR3 has 19 amino acids. V lost 5 bases and J lost 1, with 25 bases in between. The V gene's germline CDR1 is ENHRY and CDR2 SYGVKD. The CDR3 DNA sequence: TGTGCCATCAGTCATAGACCTCGGACCGATACTCAAGGCACAGATACGCAGTATTTT. Amino acid sequence: CAISHRPRTDTQGTDTQYF.

The chain joins TRBV5-1 to TRBJ1-1, with TRBD1 matching over 8 bases. Germline V lookup: CDR1 SGHRS, CDR2 YFSETQ. V lost 4 bases, J lost 0 bases, and 8 bases stayed unmatched. CDR3 length: 16 residues. The DNA of the CDR3 is TGCGCCAGCAGCAAAAGGACAGGGAGCATGAACACTGAAGCTTTCTTT. This codes for CASSKRTGSMNTEAFF.

This clonotype was recorded a few times. J is TRBJ2-1 and V is TRBV7-3; maybe TRBD1 (6 bases). The germline V gene has CDR1 SGHTA and CDR2 FQGTGA. Trimming shortened V by 5 bases and J by 8 bases, and 19 bases separated the two germline ends. This CDR3 spans 15 amino acids. Here the CDR3 DNA reads TGTGCCAGCAGCCATAACCGGGACAAAGTCCATGAGCAGTTCTTC. This sequence encodes CASSHNRDKVHEQFF.

This clonotype has only a few counts. The rearrangement joins TRBV7-9 to TRBJ2-5, with D maybe TRBD1 (5 bases). The CDR3 length is 16 residues. V lost 2 bases, J lost 1 base, and 14 bases lay in between. CDR1 is SEHNR, CDR2 FQNEAQ, per germline (reference sequence). CDR3 DNA sequence: TGTGCCAGCAGCTTACTAGGGGAAGATCCCCAAGAGACCCAGTACTTC. Protein: CASSLLGEDPQETQYF.

The rearrangement uses TRBV6-5 and TRBJ2-1, with D unclear. The V and J ends lost 4 bases and 5 bases respectively, with 15 bases between them. The CDR3 is 15 residues long. CDR1 and CDR2 (germline): MNHEY, SVGAGI. As DNA, the CDR3 is TGTGCCAGCAGTTCCCGACAAAGGGTGGACAATGAGCAGTTCTTC. This sequence encodes CASSSRQRVDNEQFF.